Below, 4 T cell receptor beta chains from the same sample are listed, as sequenced in a study of OX40 agonist ivuxolimab in advanced cancers. Assay: immunoSEQ multiplex PCR; the TCRdb copy retains only in-frame clones and omits some. The sample lists fewer than 45,000 clones; around 90% were seen once. Sample: CD4+ or CD8+ T cells sorted from blood, taken in a trial of the OX40 agonist ivuxolimab. The source of these receptors is an adult with an advanced solid tumor such as melanoma, head and neck, liver or kidney cancer.

This rearrangement joins TRBV27 to TRBJ1-4; D gene ambiguous. The CDR3 is made up of 15 amino acids. V was pared by 0 bases and J by 0 bases, with 5 bases between. Germline V CDR1 and CDR2: MNHEY, SMNVEV (reference sequence). The CDR3 nucleotides read TGTGCCAGCAGTTTATCGGAAACAACTAATGAAAAACTGTTTTTT. Amino acids: CASSLSETTNEKLFF.

V usage is TRBV9 and J usage is TRBJ1-3; D unclear. The CDR3 is made up of 16 amino acids. V shed 4 bases and J shed 0 bases, with 14 bases lying between them. Germline V gene data show CDR1 as SGDLS and CDR2 as YYNGEE. The CDR3 DNA reads as TGTGCCAGCAGCCAGTCCACAAATCCCTCTGGAAACACCATATATTTT. It translates to CASSQSTNPSGNTIYF.

The chain employs TRBV10-2 and TRBJ1-1; D is unresolved. Trimming removed 11 bases from V and 1 base from J, with 14 bases in between. Germline V gives CDR1 WSHSY, CDR2 SAAADI. The CDR3 has 13 residues. Written as DNA, the CDR3 is TGCGCCTCGACGGGAGCTCGGAACACTGAAGCTTTCTTT. This codes for CASTGARNTEAFF.

This chain links TRBV9 with TRBJ2-7, with D uncertain. The CDR3 extends over 16 amino acids. The germline V gene encodes CDR1 SGDLS and CDR2 YYNGEE. The V end lost 3 bases, the J end lost 2 bases, and 18 bases lay between the germline ends. CDR3 DNA: TGTGCCAGCAGCGCCTCCCCACGAGAGGCTCCCTACGAGCAGTACTTC. Amino acid sequence: CASSASPREAPYEQYF.